The T cell receptor (beta chain) described here comes from a study of blood T cell repertoires in COVID-19. Generated by immunoSEQ multiplex PCR, the TCRdb table keeps only in-frame clones and is missing some. In the table there are about 250,000 clones, roughly 89% of which are singletons. The V end was cut by 6 bases, the J end by 0 bases, with 8 bases between. In germline, CDR1 is SNHLY, CDR2 FYNNEI. The CDR3 totals 13 residues. The sequencing input was peripheral blood. The receptor was isolated from a woman aged 40-49 years who had recovered from COVID-19. The J gene is TRBJ1-1, the V gene TRBV2; the D is unclear. CDR3: CASSGGLNTEAFF. The CDR3, as DNA: TGTGCCAGCAGCGGAGGGCTGAACACTGAAGCTTTCTTT.